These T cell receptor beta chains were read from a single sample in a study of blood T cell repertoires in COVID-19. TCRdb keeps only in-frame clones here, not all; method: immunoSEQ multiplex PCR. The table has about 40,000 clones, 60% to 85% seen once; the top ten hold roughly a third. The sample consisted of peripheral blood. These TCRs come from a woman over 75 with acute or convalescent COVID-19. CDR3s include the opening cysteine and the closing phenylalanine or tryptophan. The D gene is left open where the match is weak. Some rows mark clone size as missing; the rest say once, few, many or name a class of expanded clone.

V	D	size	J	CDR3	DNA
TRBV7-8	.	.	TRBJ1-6	CASSPFVTSGTYNSPLHF	TGTGCCAGCAGCCCTTTTGTGACGTCAGGGACCTATAATTCACCCCTCCACTTT
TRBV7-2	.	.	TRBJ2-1	CASSVLGGLRGQFF	TGTGCCAGCAGCGTATTAGGAGGACTCAGGGGGCAGTTCTTC
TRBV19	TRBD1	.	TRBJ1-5	CASSRQGARGNQPQHF	TGTGCCAGTAGTCGACAGGGGGCGAGGGGCAATCAGCCCCAGCATTTT
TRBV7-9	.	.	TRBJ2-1	CASSPPLANEQFF	TGTGCCAGCAGCCCCCCACTAGCAAATGAGCAGTTCTTC
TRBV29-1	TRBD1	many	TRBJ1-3	CSVEDQPHRGGGNTIYF	TGCAGCGTTGAAGACCAACCTCACAGGGGAGGTGGAAACACCATATATTTT
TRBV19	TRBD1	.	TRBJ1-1	CASRTNRQGLNTEAFF	TGTGCCAGCCGCACGAACCGACAGGGGTTAAACACTGAAGCTTTCTTT
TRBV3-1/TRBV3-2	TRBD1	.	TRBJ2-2	CASSQTTGTGELFF	TGTGCCAGCAGTCAAACGACAGGGACCGGGGAGCTGTTTTTT
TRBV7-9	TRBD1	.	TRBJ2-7	CANDGWGQGNEQYF	TGTGCCAACGATGGTTGGGGACAGGGTAACGAGCAGTACTTC
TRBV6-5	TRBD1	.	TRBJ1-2	CASSSRQGFYGYTF	TGTGCCAGCAGTTCGCGACAGGGCTTCTATGGCTACACCTTC
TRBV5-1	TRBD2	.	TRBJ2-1	CASSSAGLAGGVSYNEQFF	TGCGCCAGCAGCTCGGCGGGACTAGCGGGAGGCGTGTCCTACAATGAGCAGTTCTTC
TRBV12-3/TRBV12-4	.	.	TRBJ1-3	CASRQGRYNTIYF	TGTGCCAGCAGACAGGGAAGGTACAACACCATATATTTT
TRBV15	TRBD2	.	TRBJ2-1	CATSRTKGLAGEQFF	TGTGCCACCAGCAGGACAAAAGGACTAGCGGGAGAGCAGTTCTTC
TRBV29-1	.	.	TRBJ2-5	CSVGQGGKETQYF	TGCAGCGTTGGACAGGGAGGCAAAGAGACCCAGTACTTC
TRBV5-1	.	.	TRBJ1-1	CASSPPGGREAFF	TGCGCCAGCAGCCCCCCGGGGGGGCGTGAAGCTTTCTTT
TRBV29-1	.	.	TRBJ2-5	CSAKRSETQYF	TGCAGCGCAAAGAGGAGTGAGACCCAGTACTTC
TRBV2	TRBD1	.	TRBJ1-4	CASAQGVGEKLFF	TGTGCCAGCGCGCAGGGGGTTGGAGAAAAACTGTTTTTT
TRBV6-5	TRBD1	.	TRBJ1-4	CASSYVGTGHEKLFF	TGTGCCAGCAGTTACGTAGGGACAGGGCATGAAAAACTGTTTTTT
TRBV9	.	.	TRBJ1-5	CASSPKEGYQPQHF	TGTGCCAGCAGCCCAAAAGAGGGCTACCAGCCCCAGCATTTT
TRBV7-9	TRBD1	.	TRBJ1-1	CASSRTGSNTEAFF	TGTGCCAGCAGCCGGACAGGGTCGAACACTGAAGCTTTCTTT
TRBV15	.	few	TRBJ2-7	CATSRAADSSYEQYF	TGTGCCACCAGCAGGGCAGCGGACAGCTCCTACGAGCAGTACTTC
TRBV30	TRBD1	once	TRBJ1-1	CAWSFTGGTEAFF	TGTGCCTGGAGTTTTACAGGGGGCACTGAAGCTTTCTTT
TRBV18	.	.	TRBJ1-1	CASSKGENTEAFF	TGTGCCAGCTCAAAAGGGGAGAACACTGAAGCTTTCTTT
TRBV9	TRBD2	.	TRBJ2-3	CASSSKAGVADTQYF	TGTGCCAGCAGCAGCAAGGCGGGAGTGGCAGATACGCAGTATTTT
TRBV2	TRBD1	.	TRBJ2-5	CACRQGLIQETQYF	TGTGCCTGCCGACAGGGGTTGATTCAAGAGACCCAGTACTTC
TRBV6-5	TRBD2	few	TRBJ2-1	CASSSGNSNEQFF	TGTGCCAGCAGTAGCGGGAATAGTAATGAGCAGTTCTTC
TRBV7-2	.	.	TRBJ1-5	CASSYQTGQPQHF	TGTGCCAGCAGCTACCAAACAGGGCAGCCCCAGCATTTT
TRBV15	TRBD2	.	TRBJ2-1	CATSGMKRERAKSSYNEQFF	TGTGCCACCAGCGGTATGAAGCGGGAGCGGGCCAAAAGCTCCTACAATGAGCAGTTCTTC
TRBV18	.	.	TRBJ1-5	CASSPGSAEPQHF	TGTGCCAGCTCACCAGGATCAGCGGAGCCCCAGCATTTT
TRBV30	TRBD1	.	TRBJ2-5	CAWEQGGQETQYF	TGTGCCTGGGAACAGGGGGGCCAAGAGACCCAGTACTTC
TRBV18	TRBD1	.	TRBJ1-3	CASSGGQGSTIYF	TGTGCCAGCTCCGGAGGACAGGGGAGCACCATATATTTT
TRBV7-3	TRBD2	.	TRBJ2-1	CASSAGLVGDEQFF	TGTGCCAGCAGCGCGGGACTAGTCGGCGATGAGCAGTTCTTC
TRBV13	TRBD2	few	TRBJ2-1	CASRYSGSVYNEQFF	TGTGCCAGCAGATATAGCGGGAGCGTGTACAATGAGCAGTTCTTC
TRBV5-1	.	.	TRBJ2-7	CASSQQGGYLEQYF	TGCGCCAGCAGCCAACAGGGGGGGTATCTGGAGCAGTACTTC